The present entry profiles one TCR beta chain with its context. What it recognizes is unknown. The record originates from a study of T cell repertoires in cytomegalovirus infection. The wider study: Indications came from public TCR beta signatures; they pointed to CMV infection and to a matching HLA type.

Whole-study results and caveats: Of the TCR beta families, the public ones yielded a cumulative frequency that identified carriers of CMV plus the relevant HLA. Dominant in the ex vivo response were TCR beta clonotypes restricted by HLA-C and specific for CMV.

This CDR3 has 16 amino acids. The V gene end was trimmed by 5 bases and the J gene end by 6 bases; junction bases not matched to a gene: 11. Germline V gives CDR1 LNHDA, CDR2 SQIVND (reference sequence). In TCRdb, the reads were re-called with MiXCR into one record per CDR3 protein. Of some 200,000 distinct CDR3 sequences in the sample, roughly 20% were seen once. Input material: PBMCs. The rearrangement joins TRBV19 to TRBJ1-4; the match to TRBD1 covers 8 bases. The origin of this receptor is a human donor in good health (CMV status not recorded). Some clones in this sample may be carry-over from other donors' samples. For the CDR3, the DNA is TGTGCCAGTAGTTCCGGGACAGGCGGCAAGGATGAAAAACTGTTTTTT. This translates into CASSSGTGGKDEKLFF.